The rows below give T cell receptor beta chains drawn from one sample of a study of blood T cell repertoires in COVID-19. The data were produced by immunoSEQ multiplex PCR, yet TCRdb's version contains in-frame clones alone and is incomplete. The sample has roughly 250,000 clones, approximately 90% seen once. Sequencing was done on a sample of PBMCs or T cells enriched from blood (not recorded which). These receptor sequences come from a woman in her forties with acute COVID-19. The CDR3 runs from the conserved cysteine through the conserved F or W. Clone size appears in some rows only: once, few, many, or a class for an expanded clone.

j_call v_call clone_size cdr3_aa
TRBJ1-4 TRBV18 . CASSRQGARDEKLFF
TRBJ1-5 TRBV18 . CASSPSRQGSGNQPQHF
TRBJ1-2 TRBV28 . CASSLGQGISYGYTF
TRBJ1-5 TRBV5-1 . CASSLDRGQPQHF
TRBJ1-4 TRBV5-1 . CASSEDTQGEKLFF
TRBJ1-2 TRBV3-1/TRBV3-2 . CASSQELRDRGLQAGYTF
TRBJ1-3 TRBV3-1/TRBV3-2 . CASSLKPLHARNTIYF
TRBJ1-5 TRBV2 . CASSEAEPEPQHF
TRBJ2-1 TRBV9 . CASSEGLAGPKQFF
TRBJ1-5 TRBV5-5 few CASSLGEDQPQHF
TRBJ2-1 TRBV10-3 . CASTGAGTGGRDEQFF
TRBJ2-1 TRBV29-1 . CSVAEAGGEQFF
TRBJ1-2 TRBV6-6 . CASSFGTGGGYTF
TRBJ2-2 TRBV29-1 . CSVDRSNTGELFF
TRBJ1-1 TRBV15 . CATSMDRGRGTEAFF
TRBJ2-7 TRBV7-8 . CASSLEPGSYEQYF
TRBJ1-4 TRBV7-2 . CASSQGSRTTNEKLFF
TRBJ1-4 TRBV9 few CASSVGVRANEKLFF
TRBJ1-4 TRBV27 . CASSLEQGGEKLFF
TRBJ1-1 TRBV28 . CASSIQGAGTEAFF
TRBJ2-2 TRBV21-1 . CASSKEPGKNTGELFF
TRBJ1-1 TRBV7-2 . CASSLGGPYTEAFF
TRBJ1-1 TRBV7-3 few CASSSGQNTEAFF
TRBJ1-2 TRBV7-9 . CASSPNRDTNKRGYTF
TRBJ1-2 TRBV3-1/TRBV3-2 . CASSQAGGDNYGYTF
TRBJ2-1 TRBV7-8 . CASSSLQGPHNEQFF
TRBJ2-1 TRBV19 . CASTDLRNSYNEQFF
TRBJ1-5 TRBV15 . CATNFGTGLGQPQHF
TRBJ2-7 TRBV29-1 . CSVEKGIYEQYF
TRBJ2-1 TRBV10-1 . CASSDQRGYYNEQFF
TRBJ1-3 TRBV28 . CASSFVSSGNTIYF
TRBJ1-4 TRBV5-5 . CASSLVEGGVEKLFF
TRBJ1-6 TRBV19 . CASSNYRVKSSPLHF
TRBJ1-5 TRBV5-1 . CASSLTGQGNQPQHF
TRBJ2-4 TRBV29-1 . CSVEDQGSKNIQYF
TRBJ1-1 TRBV7-9 . CASSSQGNTEAFF
TRBJ2-1 TRBV13 few CASTTYRAFYNEQFF
TRBJ2-3 TRBV6-5 . CASSDRYLTDTQYF
TRBJ2-3 TRBV6-5 . CASSRLAGNTDTQYF
TRBJ1-1 TRBV5-5 . CASSFRAENTEAFF
TRBJ2-5 TRBV6-6 few CASSLYLTAGLAAPQETQYF
TRBJ1-2 TRBV12-3/TRBV12-4 . CASSPGQGYGYTF
TRBJ1-1 TRBV2 . CASSDETGRPEAFF
TRBJ1-3 TRBV9 . CASMGTSSGNTIYF
TRBJ2-2 TRBV30 . CAWTKKPGQGTSRINTGELFF
TRBJ2-2 TRBV19 . CASSMAPLAGNTGELFF
TRBJ2-3 TRBV7-9 . CASSEGLAGGGDTQYF
TRBJ2-6 TRBV29-1 . CSVGSGQGNSGANVLTF
TRBJ1-2 TRBV11-3 . CASSQGQFVGYGYTF
TRBJ1-2 TRBV7-2 . CASSLADRGDYGYTF